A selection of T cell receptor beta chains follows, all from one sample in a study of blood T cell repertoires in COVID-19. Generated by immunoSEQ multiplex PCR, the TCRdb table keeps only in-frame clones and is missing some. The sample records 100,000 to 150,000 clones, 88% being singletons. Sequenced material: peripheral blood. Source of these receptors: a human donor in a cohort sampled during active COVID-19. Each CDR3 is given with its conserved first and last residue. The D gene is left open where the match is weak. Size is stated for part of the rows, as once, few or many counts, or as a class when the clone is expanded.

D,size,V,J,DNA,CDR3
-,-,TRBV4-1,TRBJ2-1,TGCGCCAGCCGGCAAGCCCAAGCGGCAGCCTACAATGAGCAGTTCTTC,CASRQAQAAAYNEQFF
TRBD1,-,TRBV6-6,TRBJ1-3,TGTGCCAGCAGACTACCCCGGGACAGACGAAACACCATATATTTT,CASRLPRDRRNTIYF
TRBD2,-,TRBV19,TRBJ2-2,TGTGCCAGTAGTTTTAGGGGCGGGAGGACCGGGGAGCTGTTTTTT,CASSFRGGRTGELFF
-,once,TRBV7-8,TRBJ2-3,TGTGCCAGCAGCCGAGCGTCCGGGATTGAGACAGATACGCAGTATTTT,CASSRASGIETDTQYF
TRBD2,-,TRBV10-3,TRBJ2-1,TGTGCCATCAGTGGAGGTCACAGTAGCGGGACGTACAATGAGCAGTTCTTC,CAISGGHSSGTYNEQFF
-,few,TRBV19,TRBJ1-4,TGTGCCAGTAGGAATAAGAGAAATGAAAAACTGTTTTTT,CASRNKRNEKLFF
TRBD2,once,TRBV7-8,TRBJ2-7,TGTGCCAGCAGCCTAGTGACTAGCGGGCCCACGGGGGAGCAGTACTTC,CASSLVTSGPTGEQYF
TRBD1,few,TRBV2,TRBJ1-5,TGTGCCAGCAGTGCAAGGGACAGTTGGAATCAGCCCCAGCATTTT,CASSARDSWNQPQHF
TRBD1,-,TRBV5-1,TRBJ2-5,TGCGCCAGCAGCCGACAGGGCAGCCAAGAGACCCAGTACTTC,CASSRQGSQETQYF
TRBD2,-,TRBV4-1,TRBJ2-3,TGCGCCAGCCGATCTCTAGCGGGGGGGCGAGGGGATACGCAGTATTTT,CASRSLAGGRGDTQYF
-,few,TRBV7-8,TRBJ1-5,TGTGCCAGCAGCTTAGCTGAACGGAGTTTTAGCAATCAGCCCCAGCATTTT,CASSLAERSFSNQPQHF
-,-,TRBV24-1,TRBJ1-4,TGTGCCACCAGTGATTTACAGGGAAGAGGAACTAATGAAAAACTGTTTTTT,CATSDLQGRGTNEKLFF
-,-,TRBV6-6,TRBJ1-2,TGTGCCAGCAGTTATGGTAGGGGAATCGGGGGCTACACCTTC,CASSYGRGIGGYTF
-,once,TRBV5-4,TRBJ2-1,TGTGCCAGCAGCTTGGGGGTAGGAGGCGGGCAGTTCTTC,CASSLGVGGGQFF
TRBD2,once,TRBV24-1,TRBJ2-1,TGTGCCACCAGTGATCCTTCCGAGGGACTAGCAATCAACAATGAGCAGTTCTTC,CATSDPSEGLAINNEQFF
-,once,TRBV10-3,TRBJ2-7,TGTGCCATCAATGAGTCGCCAGGCCCCACCTACGAGCAGTACTTC,CAINESPGPTYEQYF
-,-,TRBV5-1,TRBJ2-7,TGCGCCAGCAGCGCGGGACTTCAACTAAAGGGCTCCTACGAGCAGTACTTC,CASSAGLQLKGSYEQYF
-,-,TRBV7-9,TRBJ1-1,TGTGCCAGCAGCTTAATCCAGGGTGGCACTGAAGCTTTCTTT,CASSLIQGGTEAFF
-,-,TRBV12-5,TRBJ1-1,TGTGCTAGTGGTTCGAACAGGGCCCTAGGTACTGAAGCTTTCTTT,CASGSNRALGTEAFF
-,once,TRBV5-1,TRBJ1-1,TGCGCCAGCAGCTTTGGCGGGGGCACTGAAGCTTTCTTT,CASSFGGGTEAFF
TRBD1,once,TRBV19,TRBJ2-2,TGTGCCAGTAGTGGACAGGGGAGGTCCGGGGAGCTGTTTTTT,CASSGQGRSGELFF
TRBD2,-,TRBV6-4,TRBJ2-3,TGTGCCAGCAGTGACTCGAAGGCCAGCGGGAGAGATACGCAGTATTTT,CASSDSKASGRDTQYF
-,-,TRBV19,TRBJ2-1,TGTGCCAGTAGTATAGTGGGCAACAATGGGCAGTTCTTC,CASSIVGNNGQFF
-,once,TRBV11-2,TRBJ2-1,TGTGCCAGCAGCTTAGGGAGGGGTGAGCAGTTCTTC,CASSLGRGEQFF
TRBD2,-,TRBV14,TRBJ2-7,TGTGCCAGCAGCCTAGCGGGAGTTCGCTACGAGCAGTACTTC,CASSLAGVRYEQYF